This passage covers 30 T cell receptor beta chains from one sample sequenced in a study of cytomegalovirus exposure and HLA in healthy donors (dated by TCRdb to 2017 to 2019). Library generation was performed with the immunoSEQ multiplex PCR assay. For the multiplex PCR, a mixture combining 60 forward primers for TCR Vbeta segments and 13 reverse primers for TCR Jbeta segments was used. The clones in this table, taken by TCRdb from immuneACCESS, are in-frame only. Not every clone is retained; where verified, under half of the shortfall comes from an unresolved V gene, and the cause of the rest is unknown. The sample table shows under 150,000 clones, and just over 70% are seen once. Around 2.7% of the sample is taken by the ten largest. The sample consisted of PBMCs. These receptors were obtained from an older woman in good health and CMV-seropositive.

This clone was picked up a small number of times. The genes are TRBV7-9 and TRBJ2-4, with D perhaps TRBD2 (5 bases). The germline gives CDR1 SEHNR, CDR2 FQNEAQ (reference sequence). The germline V and J ends were trimmed by 7 bases and 8 bases, with 33 bases remaining between them. CDR3 length: 19 residues. The CDR3 bases are TGTGCCAGCACCACGCCCGGCTTCGGAGAGGGCGGTCAAAATGACATTCAGTACTTC. It specifies CASTTPGFGEGGQNDIQYF.

This clone occurred a few times. CDR3 nucleotides: TGTGCCAGTAGAAACCGGGACAGGGCCTATGGCTACACCTTC. Translated, it gives CASRNRDRAYGYTF. The gene calls are TRBV19 and TRBJ1-2; 9 positions match TRBD1. Germline assignment: CDR1 LNHDA and CDR2 SQIVND (reference sequence). CDR3 length: 14 amino acids. Trimming at V came to 6 bases and at J to 4 bases, leaving 6 bases not matched to a gene.

The rearrangement uses TRBV19 and TRBJ1-1, with a possible D match to TRBD1 (6 bases). V was pared by 4 bases and J by 5 bases, with 11 bases between. CDR1 and CDR2 (germline): LNHDA, SQIVND (reference sequence). This CDR3 comprises 13 residues. The chain's CDR3 is CASSRQGITEAFF. In DNA, the CDR3 is TGTGCCAGTAGTAGGCAGGGGATTACTGAAGCTTTCTTT. The full variable domain, completed using reference TRBV19 and TRBJ1-1, is DGGITQSPKYLFRKEGQNVTLSCEQNLNHDAMYWYRQDPGQGLRLIYYSQIVNDFQKGDIAEGYSVSREKKESFPLTVTSAQKNPTAFYLCASSRQGITEAFFGQGTRLTVV.

This clone was observed a handful of times. The V call is TRBV6-5, the J call TRBJ2-7; 11 bases are shared with TRBD1. V shed 4 bases and J 5 bases; nucleotides not matched to a gene: 1. Per the germline V gene, CDR1 is MNHEY and CDR2 is SVGAGI. The CDR3 length is 13 residues. The CDR3 DNA sequence: TGTGCCAGCAGTTGGGGACAGGGGGACGAGCAGTACTTC. This sequence encodes CASSWGQGDEQYF.

The chain is built from TRBV29-1 and TRBJ1-4; no clear D gene. Trimming took 7 bases from V and 7 from J, leaving 19 bases between them. CDR3 length: 14 amino acids. Germline values: CDR1 SQVTM, CDR2 ANQGSEA. The CDR3 nucleotides read TGCAGCGCCCAAATCTTCCCGTCGGGTGAAAAACTGTTTTTT. This codes for CSAQIFPSGEKLFF.

The chain carries TRBV5-1 and TRBJ1-5; D not resolved. V lost 0 bases and J 5 bases, leaving 12 bases between the germline ends. CDR1 and CDR2 (germline): SGHRS, YFSETQ. The CDR3 is 15 residues long. Here the CDR3 DNA reads TGCGCCAGCAGCTTGGCCGGAGGGCTGCATCAGCCCCAGCATTTT. This translates into CASSLAGGLHQPQHF.

The rearrangement uses TRBV19 and TRBJ2-1, with D possibly being TRBD2 (6 bases). Trimming took off 8 bases at V and 7 bases at J, with 18 bases between the two ends. The germline V gene has CDR1 LNHDA and CDR2 SQIVND (reference sequence). This CDR3 spans 14 amino acids. This chain's CDR3 is CASSFGGTVNEQFF. CDR3 in DNA: TGTGCCAGTTCCTTCGGAGGGACGGTGAATGAGCAGTTCTTC. Full variable domain (missing parts from reference TRBV19 and TRBJ2-1): DGGITQSPKYLFRKEGQNVTLSCEQNLNHDAMYWYRQDPGQGLRLIYYSQIVNDFQKGDIAEGYSVSREKKESFPLTVTSAQKNPTAFYLCASSFGGTVNEQFFGPGTRLTVL.

V is TRBV4-1 and J is TRBJ1-1; 8 bases fit TRBD1. The CDR3 loop spans 17 amino acids. The ends lost 0 bases at V and 3 bases at J; junction bases unmatched: 9. Germline V lookup: CDR1 MGHRA, CDR2 YSYEKL. This CDR3 reads CASSQDAQGAKDTEAFF. CDR3 DNA sequence: TGCGCCAGCAGCCAAGACGCTCAGGGGGCGAAGGACACTGAAGCTTTCTTT.

The J gene is TRBJ1-4, the V gene TRBV2; tentatively, D is TRBD1 (5 bases). The CDR3 extends over 17 amino acids. The germline V gene has CDR1 SNHLY and CDR2 FYNNEI. Deletions cut 7 bases from V and 4 bases from J, with 22 bases between. The CDR3 here is CASIPSQGGGNNEKLFF. The CDR3 nucleotides are TGTGCCAGCATACCTAGTCAGGGTGGAGGGAATAATGAAAAACTGTTTTTT.

This clone was detected a few times. This chain joins TRBV2 and TRBJ2-5; 9 positions agree with TRBD2. The germline V gene has CDR1 SNHLY and CDR2 FYNNEI. This CDR3 comprises 14 residues. The V and J ends lost 3 bases and 7 bases, in that order; junction bases with no gene match: 6. CDR3 residues: CASSEQRGERTQYF. In DNA form, the CDR3 reads TGTGCCAGCAGTGAGCAGCGGGGGGAACGGACCCAGTACTTC.

The chain carries TRBV29-1 and TRBJ1-2; TRBD1 matches at 7 bases. V lost 4 bases to trimming and J lost 0 bases; unmatched junction nucleotides: 2. Germline assignment: CDR1 SQVTM and CDR2 ANQGSEA. There are 13 residues in the CDR3. The CDR3 reads CSVGTGTNYGYTF. CDR3 DNA sequence: TGCAGCGTTGGGACAGGCACTAACTATGGCTACACCTTC.

The V gene is TRBV15, the J gene TRBJ1-1, with TRBD1 matching over 7 bases. The trim removed 3 bases at V and 0 bases at J, leaving 1 base unmatched. The CDR3 has 14 amino acids. Germline lookup yields CDR1 LNHNV and CDR2 YYDKDF (reference sequence). Here the CDR3 DNA reads TGTGCCACCAGCAGCAGGGGGATGAACACTGAAGCTTTCTTT. Residues: CATSSRGMNTEAFF. The complete variable domain, with remaining parts taken from reference TRBV15 and TRBJ1-1, reads DAMVIQNPRYQVTQFGKPVTLSCSQTLNHNVMYWYQQKSSQAPKLLFHYYDKDFNNEADTPDNFQSRRPNTSFCFLDIRSPGLGDTAMYLCATSSRGMNTEAFFGQGTRLTVV.

The rearrangement joins TRBV7-8 to TRBJ1-1; a weak D match, TRBD1 (5 bases). The CDR3 contains 16 residues. The ends were cut back, 5 bases at V and 5 bases at J, with 21 bases in the middle. Germline lookup yields CDR1 SGHVS and CDR2 FQNEAQ. The chain's CDR3 is CASSPGRARGGTEAFF. The CDR3 coding sequence is TGTGCCAGCAGCCCAGGGAGGGCTCGGGGGGGGACTGAAGCTTTCTTT.

Here the CDR3 reads CASSHAGYEQYF. DNA for the CDR3: TGTGCCAGCAGCCACGCGGGTTACGAGCAGTACTTC. The V gene is TRBV11-3, the J gene TRBJ2-7; weak D call: TRBD2 (5 bases). This CDR3 spans 12 amino acids. The germline V gene encodes CDR1 SGHNT and CDR2 YENEEA. The ends were cut back, 5 bases at V and 4 bases at J, with 9 bases in the middle.

CDR3 bases: TGTGCCAGCAAACAGAACTATGGCTACACCTTC. This gives the protein CASKQNYGYTF. The chain carries TRBV25-1 and TRBJ1-2; D is unresolved. Germline lookup yields CDR1 MGHDK and CDR2 SYGVNS. Trimming left V 7 bases short and J 2 bases short, with 5 bases between. This CDR3 has 11 amino acids.

The chain couples TRBV5-4 to TRBJ2-7; 15 nucleotides line up with TRBD2. CDR1 SGHNT and CDR2 YYREEE come from the germline V gene (reference sequence). The CDR3 sequence is 16 residues long. The trim removed 4 bases at V and 6 bases at J, leaving 8 bases unmatched. CDR3 in amino acids: CASSRGLAGGPSEQYF. The DNA of the CDR3 is TGTGCCAGCAGCCGCGGACTAGCGGGGGGGCCTAGCGAGCAGTACTTC.

The rearrangement links TRBV27 to TRBJ2-7; 7 bases line up with TRBD2. The V and J ends lost 6 bases and 0 bases, in that order; junction bases with no gene match: 11. Germline V gene sequence: CDR1 MNHEY, CDR2 SMNVEV (reference sequence). The CDR3 is 16 residues long. Here the CDR3 reads CASRDPVGGSSYEQYF. The CDR3 DNA reads as TGTGCCAGCAGGGACCCCGTGGGGGGGAGCTCCTACGAGCAGTACTTC.

The rearrangement links TRBV11-2 to TRBJ1-5; D not resolved. V was pared by 3 bases and J by 2 bases, with 14 bases between. This CDR3 has 16 residues. Per the germline V gene, CDR1 is SGHAT and CDR2 is FQNNGV. CDR3 nucleotides: TGTGCCAGCAGCTTCAGGTGGTCCGGGGGCAATCAGCCCCAGCATTTT. This encodes CASSFRWSGGNQPQHF.

The CDR3 coding sequence is TGTGCCAGCAGCCCTCCGCTCTATAATGAGCAGTTCTTC. This sequence encodes CASSPPLYNEQFF. This chain joins TRBV9 and TRBJ2-1; no firm D call. This CDR3 comprises 13 residues. Germline V lookup: CDR1 SGDLS, CDR2 YYNGEE. The V end was cut by 4 bases, the J end by 7 bases, with 12 bases between.

The rearrangement uses TRBV6-4 and TRBJ2-3; 8 nucleotides align to TRBD2. With V trimmed by 7 bases and J by 5 bases, 8 bases remained unmatched. This CDR3 has 14 residues. Germline V gene lookup returns CDR1 MRHNA and CDR2 SNTAGT. In DNA, the CDR3 is TGTGCCAGCAACAGCGGGGGCCTTGGAGATACGCAGTATTTT. Its translation is CASNSGGLGDTQYF.

In this sample, this clone turned up once. The chain links TRBV7-9 to TRBJ2-3; 7 bases map to TRBD2. CDR1 SEHNR and CDR2 FQNEAQ come from the germline V gene (reference sequence). V lost 1 base to trimming and J lost 6 bases; unmatched junction nucleotides: 7. The CDR3 sequence is 15 residues long. The DNA of the CDR3 is TGTGCCAGCAGCTTAGTCGGGCGGGGGACCGATACGCAGTATTTT. Protein sequence: CASSLVGRGTDTQYF.

The chain joins TRBV27 to TRBJ2-1, with D tentatively TRBD2 (6 bases). Germline CDR1 MNHEY, CDR2 SMNVEV (reference sequence). The CDR3 is made up of 15 amino acids. The V end was cut by 3 bases, the J end by 1 base, with 10 bases between. The CDR3 DNA is TGTGCCAGCAGTTTCTTGGGGGGATCCTACAATGAGCAGTTCTTC. Amino acid sequence: CASSFLGGSYNEQFF.

The chain is built from TRBV11-2 and TRBJ1-1, with D possibly being TRBD1 (5 bases). The CDR3 consists of 12 residues. Per germline, CDR1 SGHAT and CDR2 FQNNGV. Between the trimmed V and J ends, which lost 4 bases and 7 bases, there was a span of 10 bases. The CDR3 sequence is CASSSVGGEAFF. The DNA of the CDR3 is TGTGCCAGCAGCTCGGTCGGGGGTGAAGCTTTCTTT. The whole variable domain, filled in from reference TRBV11-2 and TRBJ1-1, reads EAGVAQSPRYKIIEKRQSVAFWCNPISGHATLYWYQQILGQGPKLLIQFQNNGVVDDSQLPKDRFSAERLKGVDSTLKIQPAKLEDSAVYLCASSSVGGEAFFGQGTRLTVV.

J is TRBJ2-1 and V is TRBV14, with 16 bases lining up with TRBD2. The CDR3 totals 18 residues. From germline, CDR1 is SGHDN and CDR2 FVKESK. Germline trimming cut 3 bases from V and 2 bases from J; bases unmatched to any gene: 4. The CDR3 nucleotides read TGTGCCAGCAGCCAGGGACTAGCGGGGGGGCACGCCTACAATGAGCAGTTCTTC. It encodes CASSQGLAGGHAYNEQFF.

This rearrangement joins TRBV29-1 to TRBJ2-7; TRBD1 is a possible D gene (6 bases). Germline loops: CDR1 SQVTM, CDR2 ANQGSEA. The V gene lost 5 bases and the J gene lost 6 bases, with 11 bases spanning the gap. The length of the CDR3 is 11 residues. The CDR3 DNA reads TGCAGCGTTTTGGGGGCTCTCGAGCAGTACTTC. Amino acid sequence: CSVLGALEQYF.

The chain combines TRBV7-9 with TRBJ1-1, with 10 nucleotides matching TRBD1. This CDR3 is built from 16 residues. Germline V CDR1 and CDR2: SEHNR, FQNEAQ (reference sequence). J gave up 5 bases and V 1 base, and 7 bases lay outside the gene matches. CDR3 in DNA: TGTGCCAGCAGCTTAGGAGAGACAGGGGGCAGGACTGAAGCTTTCTTT. Its protein is CASSLGETGGRTEAFF. The whole variable domain, remainder taken from reference TRBV7-9 and TRBJ1-1, is DTGVSQNPRHKITKRGQNVTFRCDPISEHNRLYWYRQTLGQGPEFLTYFQNEAQLEKSRLLSDRFSAERPKGSFSTLEIQRTEQGDSAMYLCASSLGETGGRTEAFFGQGTRLTVV.

A few counts support this clone. The gene calls are TRBV7-9 and TRBJ2-7; 7 bases agree with TRBD1. Trimming took 4 bases from V and 2 from J; bases not matched to a gene: 8. The CDR3 covers 15 residues. Looked up from germline, CDR1 is SEHNR and CDR2 is FQNEAQ (reference sequence). CDR3 sequence: CASSSLGTAAYEQYF. Written as DNA, the CDR3 is TGTGCCAGCAGCTCCCTAGGGACAGCAGCCTACGAGCAGTACTTC.

This rearrangement joins TRBV4-1 to TRBJ1-1, with D hard to call. Germline lookup yields CDR1 MGHRA and CDR2 YSYEKL. This CDR3 spans 15 amino acids. V was clipped by 4 bases and J by 1 base, with 13 bases between them. The CDR3 protein is CASSLWRATNTEAFF. DNA of the CDR3: TGCGCCAGCAGCCTATGGCGGGCCACGAACACTGAAGCTTTCTTT.

The chain is built from TRBV4-1 and TRBJ1-1; D is possibly TRBD1 (6 bases). This CDR3 comprises 16 residues. The V end lost 4 bases, the J end lost 0 bases, and 15 bases lay between the germline ends. Germline CDR1 MGHRA, CDR2 YSYEKL. In nucleotides, the CDR3 is TGCGCCAGCAGCCGGCCACGTACAGGGCTGAACACTGAAGCTTTCTTT. Protein: CASSRPRTGLNTEAFF.

This chain connects TRBV19 to TRBJ1-2; D gene ambiguous. Germline-derived CDR1 and CDR2 are LNHDA and SQIVND (reference sequence). Trimming took 7 bases from V and 2 from J, leaving 8 bases between them. The CDR3 loop spans 12 amino acids. The CDR3 DNA sequence: TGTGCCAGTAAAATATCGAACTATGGCTACACCTTC. This gives the protein CASKISNYGYTF.